The 29 T cell receptor beta chains below were found in one sample sequenced in a study of T cells after yellow fever vaccination. TCRdb re-called the 5' RACE reads through MiXCR, storing one row per CDR3 protein. There are 250,000 to 300,000 distinct CDR3 sequences in the sample; approximately 10% occur only once, and around 3.3% lies in the top ten. Sequenced material: CD4+ T cells sorted from PBMCs, taken 5 days after the yellow fever booster vaccination. The receptors here all came from a man aged 18-30 years who received the YFV17D yellow fever vaccine.

This clonotype has more than one count but fewer than ten. This rearrangement joins TRBV2 to TRBJ1-2, with 8 bases fitting TRBD1. From germline, CDR1 is SNHLY and CDR2 FYNNEI. This CDR3 contains 13 residues. J was trimmed by 8 bases and V by 7 bases; bases with no gene match: 9. Here the CDR3 reads CASTRDRQGGYTF. The CDR3 nucleotides read TGTGCCAGCACGCGGGACAGGCAGGGGGGCTACACCTTC.

The sample holds a few counts of this clonotype. This chain joins TRBV7-8 and TRBJ2-3; 11 positions match TRBD2. The trim removed 4 bases at V and 8 bases at J, leaving 11 bases unmatched. The CDR3 sequence is 16 residues long. Germline assignment: CDR1 SGHVS and CDR2 FQNEAQ. The CDR3 protein is CASSSWTSGLLGTQYF. CDR3 bases: TGTGCCAGCAGCTCCTGGACTAGCGGGCTACTTGGTACGCAGTATTTT.

This clonotype has at least ten counts. The rearrangement links TRBV6-5 to TRBJ2-1, with D uncertain. The CDR3 totals 17 residues. Germline CDR1 and CDR2: MNHEY and SVGAGI. V shed 2 bases and J shed 2 bases, with 16 bases lying between them. Written as DNA, the CDR3 is TGTGCCAGCAGTTACGTTCGCTCCCCCGGACCCTACAATGAGCAGTTCTTC. It translates to CASSYVRSPGPYNEQFF.

The chain has TRBV14 and TRBJ2-7; D unresolved. This CDR3 has 17 amino acids. The germline gives CDR1 SGHDN, CDR2 FVKESK. Trimming left V 1 base short and J 2 bases short, with 18 bases between. CDR3 in amino acids: CASSQAGYWSATYEQYF. The CDR3 bases are TGTGCCAGCAGCCAAGCGGGCTACTGGTCAGCGACCTACGAGCAGTACTTC. Supplemented by reference TRBV14 and TRBJ2-7, the full variable domain reads EAGVTQFPSHSVIEKGQTVTLRCDPISGHDNLYWYRRVMGKEIKFLLHFVKESKQDESGMPNNRFLAERTGGTYSTLKVQPAELEDSGVYFCASSQAGYWSATYEQYFGPGTRLTVT.

The chain carries TRBV7-2 and TRBJ2-1; TRBD2 aligns across 7 bases. The CDR3 sequence is 17 residues long. V lost 3 bases, J lost 0 bases, and 8 bases stayed unmatched. In germline, CDR1 is SGHTA, CDR2 FQGNSA. CDR3 loop: CASSFSTSPSSYNEQFF. The CDR3 DNA is TGTGCCAGCAGCTTCTCGACTAGCCCAAGCTCCTACAATGAGCAGTTCTTC.

CDR3 residues: CASSLPGTGVRGELFF. CDR3 nucleotides: TGTGCCAGCAGTTTACCCGGGACAGGGGTCCGTGGGGAGCTGTTTTTT. The genes are TRBV12-3 or TRBV12-4 and TRBJ2-2; 10 bases match TRBD1. The junction had 8 bases not matched to a gene; V was cut back by 2 bases and J by 8 bases. The CDR3 is made up of 16 amino acids.

The table lists this clonotype with a few counts. The chain is built from TRBV6-2 or TRBV6-3 and TRBJ1-1; D might be TRBD1 (5 bases). The V gene's germline CDR1 is MNHEY and CDR2 SVGEGT. This CDR3 contains 15 residues. The germline V and J ends were trimmed by 8 bases and 5 bases, with 21 bases remaining between them. The CDR3 DNA follows: TGTGCCAGCCCTCACCCGGCGGGGGAGGGAACTGAAGCTTTCTTT. Its protein product is CASPHPAGEGTEAFF.

The rearrangement links TRBV28 to TRBJ2-5; TRBD2 agrees at 10 bases. The V and J ends lost 7 bases and 2 bases, in that order; junction bases with no gene match: 7. The CDR3 extends over 15 amino acids. Germline-derived CDR1 and CDR2 are MDHEN and SYDVKM. The CDR3 is CASTPSGGLQETQYF. The CDR3 DNA sequence: TGTGCCAGCACCCCTAGCGGGGGTTTGCAAGAGACCCAGTACTTC.

The CDR3 region has the DNA TGTGCCAGCTCACGCAGGGCGGAGACCCAGTACTTC. Residues: CASSRRAETQYF. The chain employs TRBV18 and TRBJ2-5; maybe TRBD1 (5 bases). CDR1 is KGHSH, CDR2 LQKENI, per germline. The length of the CDR3 is 12 residues. The germline V and J ends were trimmed by 4 bases and 5 bases, with 8 bases remaining between them.

This clonotype was counted between two and nine times. The chain has TRBV19 and TRBJ1-1; weak D call: TRBD1 (6 bases). This CDR3 is 12 amino acids long. CDR1 LNHDA and CDR2 SQIVND come from the germline V gene (reference sequence). Trimming removed 6 bases from V and 7 bases from J, with 12 bases in between. The CDR3: CASSSQGGEAFF. The CDR3 DNA follows: TGTGCCAGTAGCTCACAGGGTGGTGAAGCTTTCTTT.

This clonotype was recorded many times. The chain employs TRBV7-2 and TRBJ2-3; possibly TRBD2 for D (5 bases). Trimming pared 4 bases from V and 3 bases from J, leaving 14 bases between. This CDR3 comprises 15 residues. CDR1 is SGHTA and CDR2 is FQGNSA in the germline V gene. The CDR3 bases are TGTGCCAGCAGCTGGTTAGCGCCTAATACAGATACGCAGTATTTT. This codes for CASSWLAPNTDTQYF.

The J gene is TRBJ1-1, the V gene TRBV9; a weak D match, TRBD1 (6 bases). The CDR3 has 14 amino acids. Germline CDR1 reads SGDLS; CDR2 reads YYNGEE. The V end lost 3 bases, the J end lost 2 bases, and 11 bases lay between the germline ends. CDR3 sequence reads: CASSASGANTEAFF. The CDR3 region has the DNA TGTGCCAGCAGCGCCTCAGGGGCCAACACTGAAGCTTTCTTT.

This clonotype came up many times. The V call is TRBV10-3, the J call TRBJ2-2; tentative D call: TRBD2 (6 bases). Trimming left V 8 bases short and J 12 bases short, with 13 bases between. In germline, CDR1 is ENHRY, CDR2 SYGVKD. This CDR3 contains 11 residues. The CDR3, as DNA: TGTGCCATCGGTAGGGAGGCTCAGCTGTTTTTT. As protein: CAIGREAQLFF.

The gene calls are TRBV29-1 and TRBJ1-1; TRBD1 agrees at 9 bases. The length of the CDR3 is 18 residues. CDR1 and CDR2 (germline): SQVTM, ANQGSEA. The trim removed 7 bases at V and 0 bases at J, leaving 18 bases unmatched. The CDR3 protein is CSASDRGPYNLMNTEAFF. The CDR3, as DNA: TGCAGCGCCTCGGACAGGGGTCCATATAACCTCATGAACACTGAAGCTTTCTTT.

This clonotype was seen repeatedly, ten times or more. The CDR3 bases are TGCGCCAGCAGGTCCGGACAGGGAAAGCAGTACTTC. It specifies CASRSGQGKQYF. This chain joins TRBV4-1 and TRBJ2-7; 8 positions match TRBD1. Germline V gene data show CDR1 as MGHRA and CDR2 as YSYEKL. This CDR3 spans 12 amino acids. After removal of 6 bases from V and 8 bases from J, the junction contained 6 bases not matched to a gene.

A few counts support this clonotype. The rearrangement links TRBV10-3 to TRBJ2-5; D remains ambiguous. The V end was cut by 6 bases, the J end by 3 bases, with 11 bases between. This CDR3 has 13 amino acids. Germline V gene lookup returns CDR1 ENHRY and CDR2 SYGVKD. CDR3 region: CAISRSSEETQYF. For the CDR3, the DNA is TGTGCCATCAGCCGGTCTAGTGAAGAGACCCAGTACTTC.

In DNA form, the CDR3 reads TGTGCCAGCAGTTGGAACACCCGCCAAGAGCAGTTCTTC. Encoded protein: CASSWNTRQEQFF. This chain links TRBV6-5 with TRBJ2-1; no clear D. Germline V gene lookup returns CDR1 MNHEY and CDR2 SVGAGI. There are 13 residues in the CDR3. Between the trimmed V and J ends, which lost 4 bases and 10 bases, there was a span of 14 bases.

This clonotype was detected a few times. The chain uses TRBV20-1 and TRBJ2-1; TRBD1 agrees at 7 bases. Germline CDR1 is DFQATT and CDR2 is SNEGSKA (reference sequence). This CDR3 is 14 amino acids long. V lost 5 bases to trimming and J lost 6 bases; unmatched junction nucleotides: 10. CDR3 nucleotides: TGCAGTGCTCTGGGGACAGCATGGGGCAATGAGCAGTTCTTC. It translates to CSALGTAWGNEQFF.

At least ten counts were recorded for this clonotype. The rearrangement uses TRBV24-1 and TRBJ2-3; the match to TRBD1 covers 11 bases. With 6 bases clipped from V and 4 bases from J, the junction kept 2 bases outside the gene matches. The CDR3 sequence is 14 residues long. The germline V gene has CDR1 KGHDR and CDR2 SFDVKD. This CDR3 reads CATSRTGGPDTQYF. The DNA of the CDR3 is TGTGCCACCAGTAGGACAGGGGGCCCAGATACGCAGTATTTT.

This clonotype has at least ten counts. This chain links TRBV7-2 with TRBJ2-5; 13 nucleotides line up with TRBD2. The V gene's germline CDR1 is SGHTA and CDR2 FQGNSA. CDR3 length equals 15 residues. V dropped 5 bases and J dropped 14; count of bases not matched to a gene: 14. CDR3 nucleotides: TGTGCCAGCAGCAGAGGGGGGACTAGCGGGGTTCCCGGATACTTC. This gives the protein CASSRGGTSGVPGYF.

The V call is TRBV9, the J call TRBJ2-7; D tentatively fits TRBD1 or TRBD2 (5 bases each). Germline V lookup: CDR1 SGDLS, CDR2 YYNGEE. Trimming stripped 4 bases from V and 2 bases from J, with 19 bases between. CDR3 length equals 16 residues. The CDR3 reads CASSFRGSPGPYEQYF. CDR3 in DNA: TGTGCCAGCAGCTTCCGAGGGTCCCCGGGACCCTACGAGCAGTACTTC.

The V gene is TRBV3-1, the J gene TRBJ2-5; 11 bases agree with TRBD1. The germline V gene has CDR1 LGHDT and CDR2 YNNKEL (reference sequence). CDR3 length: 15 residues. The J segment lost 2 bases and the V segment lost 4 bases, leaving 3 bases of the junction unmatched. As DNA, the CDR3 is TGTGCCAGCAGCCCCGGGGACAGGGGGCAAGAGACCCAGTACTTC. This encodes CASSPGDRGQETQYF.

The rearrangement links TRBV29-1 to TRBJ1-4; no firm D call. The germline V gene encodes CDR1 SQVTM and CDR2 ANQGSEA. The CDR3 has 12 residues. Trimming left V 4 bases short and J 4 bases short, with 7 bases between. In DNA, the CDR3 is TGCAGCGTTGGTAGGGTTAATGAAAAACTGTTTTTT. Its protein product is CSVGRVNEKLFF.

This clonotype was recorded a few times. The chain carries TRBV4-3 and TRBJ2-5, with D maybe TRBD1 (5 bases). V was pared by 4 bases and J by 2 bases, with 14 bases between. In germline, CDR1 is LGHNA, CDR2 YSLEER. This CDR3 comprises 15 residues. This CDR3 reads CASSLRGAAQETQYF. CDR3 sequence (DNA): TGCGCCAGCAGCCTTCGTGGGGCTGCTCAAGAGACCCAGTACTTC.

This clonotype was seen at least ten times. This chain links TRBV12-3 or TRBV12-4 with TRBJ2-1, with D unclear. Trimming cost V 7 bases and J 1 base, with 14 bases left between them. The CDR3 length is 15 residues. CDR3 in DNA: TGTGCCAGCAACCATAGGCGAGTATCCTACAATGAGCAGTTCTTC. Its translation: CASNHRRVSYNEQFF.

This clonotype was picked up a small number of times. The chain carries TRBV7-2 and TRBJ2-3; D gene ambiguous. This CDR3 has 15 residues. Trimming left V 2 bases short and J 5 bases short, with 14 bases between. Germline V lookup: CDR1 SGHTA, CDR2 FQGNSA. For the CDR3, the DNA is TGTGCCAGCAGCTTAAGGATTGGGGATGGAGATACGCAGTATTTT. Translated: CASSLRIGDGDTQYF.

The chain recombines TRBV7-2 with TRBJ1-1; D ambiguous. This CDR3 is built from 13 residues. From germline, CDR1 is SGHTA and CDR2 FQGNSA. V gave up 4 bases and J gave up 1 base, with 7 bases separating them. Here the CDR3 DNA reads TGTGCCAGCAGCTGGTCAGGGAACACTGAAGCTTTCTTT. This codes for CASSWSGNTEAFF. The complete variable domain, with remaining parts taken from reference TRBV7-2 and TRBJ1-1, reads GAGVSQSPSNKVTEKGKDVELRCDPISGHTALYWYRQSLGQGLEFLIYFQGNSAPDKSGLPSDRFSAERTGGSVSTLTIQRTQQEDSAVYLCASSWSGNTEAFFGQGTRLTVV.

The chain combines TRBV3-1 with TRBJ2-7, with 9 bases aligning to TRBD1. This CDR3 is built from 16 residues. Germline loops: CDR1 LGHDT, CDR2 YNNKEL (reference sequence). V was clipped by 2 bases and J by 3 bases; unmatched bases: 8. Written as DNA, the CDR3 is TGTGCCAGCAGCCAAAGAGGGACAGGGAATTTCTACGAGCAGTACGTC. Translating it yields CASSQRGTGNFYEQYV.

This chain uses TRBV11-1 with TRBJ2-1; 8 positions match TRBD1. The CDR3 has 17 residues. Germline trimming cut 5 bases from V and 3 bases from J; bases unmatched to any gene: 12. Germline V lookup: CDR1 SGHAT, CDR2 FQDESV (reference sequence). As DNA, the CDR3 is TGTGCCAGCAGCCCGTGGAGACCGGGACAGGACTACAATGAGCAGTTCTTC. Its protein is CASSPWRPGQDYNEQFF. Based on the CDR3 plus reference TRBV11-1 and TRBJ2-1, the full variable domain is EAEVAQSPRYKITEKSQAVAFWCDPISGHATLYWYRQILGQGPELLVQFQDESVVDDSQLPKDRFSAERLKGVDSTLKIQPAELGDSAMYLCASSPWRPGQDYNEQFFGPGTRLTVL.